This T cell receptor (beta chain) derives from a study of shared T cell receptors in the human thymus (dated by TCRdb to 2020 to 2022). For context, the study as a whole: The study examined how the human thymus generates shared, self-reactive T-cell receptor alpha chains.

To prepare the library, the immunoSEQ multiplex PCR assay was applied. TCRdb retrieved this table from immuneACCESS and kept in-frame rearrangements only. Not all clones are present; in checked studies, unresolved V genes account for under half, and no reason is known for the remainder. The sample table records 500,000 to 850,000 clones; around 87% of these occur just once. The top ten clonotypes cover about 0.0094% of the sample. The germline V gene sets CDR1 to SGHTA and CDR2 to FQGNSA. The CDR3 runs 14 residues from the cysteine to the phenylalanine. The retained sequence is limited to the CDR3, 42 bases, with the frame set at the first base. V is pruned by 2 bases and J by 4 bases, leaving 4 bases of the junction without a gene match. Turning to this clone: The clone's antigen remains unknown. No quality values exist for individual bases; no much larger clone is one base distant.

These data were also reused for a study on human thymus T cells. The second study's paper adds: Immunologically healthy infants undergoing open corrective cardiac surgery for congenital heart defects in Finland were used as donors. The thymus tissue came from surgical resects taken out during corrective cardiac surgery. Biased V and J gene segment usage appeared to be present in both thymic and peripheral blood repertoires. The related research found that thymic TCR repertoires overlapped highly between unrelated individuals. TCR alpha and beta repertoires from under 10 infant thymus samples and four related peripheral blood samples were characterized in the study. Donor ages ranging from about 7 to 244 days were recorded, and several male and a couple of female infants were included in the cohort. Thymocytes were freed from the tissue by mechanical means and kept at -70 degrees C as pellets of roughly 9-30 million cells. A QIAsymphony instrument was used to extract genomic DNA from frozen cell pellets. Using the immunoSEQ multiplex PCR assay, the TCRB and TCRAD loci were amplified from a standardized quantity of quality-controlled genomic DNA. The amplicons spanned the V(D)J region and were long enough to cover the CDR3 and allow V and J genes to be identified. Amplicon sequencing was performed on an Illumina platform through the commercial immunoSEQ service. Primer bias and sequencing errors were corrected as previously described, and TCRAD and TCRB definitions were based on the IMGT database. The repertoires were analysed using immunoSEQ Analyzer 3.0 and VDJTools for basic statistics, V/J segment usage, diversity estimates, rarefaction and pairwise overlap. Chao1, ChaoE, Efron-Thisted, Shannon and inverse Simpson indices were used to estimate diversity, which was also estimated on datasets down-sampled to the smallest sample. Repertoire overlap was assessed by strict matching of CDR3 nucleotide sequence, V gene and J gene, and clustering was done by Jaccard-based multidimensional scaling. On average, roughly 740,000 unique TCRB clonotypes were obtained from thymus samples, compared with about 84,000 from blood samples.

The sequenced material came from thymocytes. The receptor's source is a boy under three years old with a congenital heart defect. Donor details come from another sample of the same person, matched by shared clones. The chain employs TRBV7-2 and TRBJ1-1, and TRBD1 matches 7 of the central bases. The nucleotide sequence reads TGTGCCAGCAGCTTACAGGGGGTGGGCACTGAAGCTTTCTTT. The translation is CASSLQGVGTEAFF.